One T cell receptor (beta chain) is described in this entry. As yet, its antigen is unknown. Researchers took RNA transcripts and amplified TCR beta CDR3 regions from them. HTBI-primed RT-PCR formed the first round, and a multiplex PCR formed the second. TCRdb processed the multiplex PCR reads anew with MiXCR; each CDR3 protein has one entry. Of about 550,000 distinct CDR3 sequences in the sample, 39% were seen once. The sample is drawn from a study of Graves' ophthalmopathy and Graves' hyperthyroidism. Study-wide background: Hyperthyroidism is called stable when no ophthalmopathy develops within 18 months of follow-up. General study points: Blood repertoires reportedly contained most expanded thyroid clonotypes above 0.001 frequency. Ophthalmopathy could be told apart from stable hyperthyroidism by a 13-signature model (around 88% sensitivity, over 65% specificity). The model flagged ophthalmopathy progression at 70% to 71% sensitivity and around 77% specificity.

With 1 base removed from V and 5 bases from J, the gap between germline ends came to 8 bases. CDR3 length equals 13 residues. CDR1 and CDR2 (germline): LGHNT, FRNRAP. The clonotype comes from an adult man with Graves' hyperthyroidism. The sample comprised peripheral blood or thyroid tissue (not recorded which). The J gene is TRBJ2-5, the V gene TRBV12-5; D not certain. CDR3 nucleotide sequence: TGTGCTAGTGGTTTGGGGACGGTGGAGACCCAGTACTTC. Translating it yields CASGLGTVETQYF. Using reference TRBV12-5 and TRBJ2-5 for the parts outside the CDR3, the full variable domain is DARVTQTPRHKVTEMGQEVTMRCQPILGHNTVFWYRQTMMQGLELLAYFRNRAPLDDSGMPKDRFSAEMPDATLATLKIQPSEPRDSAVYFCASGLGTVETQYFGPGTRLLVL.